Each of the 14 T cell receptor beta chains below was sequenced from the same sample in a study of metastatic and nonmetastatic thyroid tumors. Each patient went into thyroid surgery without having received any treatment. TCRdb ran MiXCR on the PCR reads. This table has about 37,000 clones, roughly 28% appearing once. Sequences were obtained from blood. These receptor sequences come from a male donor with papillary thyroid cancer or a benign thyroid nodule (not recorded which). Some clones in this sample may be carry-over from other donors' samples.

This chain joins TRBV7-2 and TRBJ2-7; the match to TRBD1 covers 11 bases. From germline, CDR1 is SGHTA and CDR2 FQGNSA. The CDR3 length is 16 residues. V lost 3 bases and J lost 3; bases outside the gene matches: 7. CDR3 nucleotide sequence: TGTGCCAGCAGCTTCAGCGGGGGACAGGGGGGCTACGAGCAGTACTTC. Its translation is CASSFSGGQGGYEQYF.

This clone was observed a few times. The genes are TRBV6-5 and TRBJ1-5; no firm D call. Per germline, CDR1 MNHEY and CDR2 SVGAGI. This CDR3 contains 12 residues. V was cut by 4 bases and J by 4 bases, with 5 bases left in between. DNA for the CDR3: TGTGCCAGCAGTTCGGTAAATCAGCCCCAGCATTTT. Protein: CASSSVNQPQHF.

This clone has at least ten counts. The chain has TRBV28 and TRBJ2-2; 9 bases are a match to TRBD2. Trimming took 5 bases from V and 6 from J; bases not matched to a gene: 4. Germline lookup yields CDR1 MDHEN and CDR2 SYDVKM. The CDR3 spans 14 residues. CDR3 sequence reads: CASSRTSAAGELFF. In DNA, the CDR3 is TGTGCCAGCAGTCGGACTAGCGCTGCCGGGGAGCTGTTTTTT.

V and J are TRBV12-3 or TRBV12-4 and TRBJ1-5; TRBD1 is a possible D gene (5 bases). This CDR3 has 15 residues. Trimming left V 3 bases short and J 2 bases short, with 11 bases between. Written as DNA, the CDR3 is TGTGCCAGCAGTTTCACGGGGCTGGGCAATCAGCCCCAGCATTTT. This codes for CASSFTGLGNQPQHF.

The sample holds many counts of this clone. The rearrangement joins TRBV19 to TRBJ2-7, with TRBD1 as a possible D gene (5 bases). Trimming removed 5 bases from V and 2 bases from J, with 16 bases in between. CDR1 and CDR2 (germline): LNHDA, SQIVND (reference sequence). The CDR3 runs to 15 residues. The CDR3 loop is CASSFRVSGTYEQYF. In DNA form, the CDR3 reads TGTGCCAGTAGTTTCAGGGTTTCGGGTACCTACGAGCAGTACTTC.

V usage is TRBV20-1 and J usage is TRBJ2-2; D is possibly TRBD1 or TRBD2 (5 bases each). Germline V lookup: CDR1 DFQATT, CDR2 SNEGSKA (reference sequence). V dropped 7 bases and J dropped 3 bases, with 9 bases sitting between them. The CDR3 sequence is 12 residues long. In DNA, the CDR3 is TGCAGTGGGCAGGGAGACACCGGGGAGCTGTTTTTT. Its translation is CSGQGDTGELFF.

This clone was counted at least ten times. V usage is TRBV4-2 and J usage is TRBJ2-7; 13 nucleotides align to TRBD2. CDR1 is LGHNA, CDR2 YNFKEQ, per germline. The length of the CDR3 is 19 residues. V was pared by 1 base and J by 0 bases, with 9 bases of the junction left unmatched. CDR3 sequence reads: CASSQGALAGGPSSYEQYF. DNA of the CDR3: TGTGCCAGCAGCCAAGGGGCACTAGCGGGAGGGCCGAGCTCCTACGAGCAGTACTTC.

The rearrangement links TRBV11-3 to TRBJ1-1; the match to TRBD1 covers 7 bases. This CDR3 spans 15 amino acids. CDR1 is SGHNT, CDR2 YENEEA, per germline. Trimming at V came to 5 bases and at J to 4 bases, leaving 10 bases not matched to a gene. CDR3 DNA sequence: TGTGCCAGCAGCGCCACAGGGGTATCGGTCACTGAAGCTTTCTTT. It yields the protein CASSATGVSVTEAFF.

This clone was seen a handful of times. The chain links TRBV10-3 to TRBJ2-7; 9 bases map to TRBD2. The germline CDR1 and CDR2 sequences are ENHRY and SYGVKD. CDR3 length: 15 residues. V gave up 0 bases and J gave up 4 bases; unmatched junction bases: 4. The CDR3 coding sequence is TGTGCCATCAGTGAGTCAGGGCGGGAGGGGTACGAGCAGTACTTC. This translates into CAISESGREGYEQYF.

In DNA form, the CDR3 reads TGCAGTGCTATCCATGGAGAAAAACTGTTTTTT. Translation gives CSAIHGEKLFF. The chain has TRBV20-1 and TRBJ1-4; D not resolved. From germline, CDR1 is DFQATT and CDR2 SNEGSKA (reference sequence). This CDR3 is 11 amino acids long. Trimming cost V 4 bases and J 8 bases, with 8 bases left between them.

This rearrangement joins TRBV28 to TRBJ1-2; the D gene is possibly TRBD1 (5 bases). Trimming shortened V by 5 bases and J by 4 bases, and 14 bases separated the two germline ends. CDR3 length: 14 amino acids. Per the germline V gene, CDR1 is MDHEN and CDR2 is SYDVKM. The CDR3 DNA is TGTGCCAGCAGTCACCGGGGGGACCGCTATGGCTACACCTTC. It yields the protein CASSHRGDRYGYTF.

The chain carries TRBV11-2 and TRBJ1-5; the D is unclear. Germline CDR1 is SGHAT and CDR2 is FQNNGV. The germline V and J ends were trimmed by 5 bases and 2 bases, with 19 bases remaining between them. This CDR3 is built from 17 residues. CDR3 protein: CASSRTPSRGGNQPQHF. CDR3 coding DNA: TGTGCCAGCAGCAGAACCCCCTCACGGGGTGGCAATCAGCCCCAGCATTTT.

This clone was seen at least ten times. The rearrangement uses TRBV29-1 and TRBJ1-4; D is unresolved. Trimming removed 6 bases at V and 6 bases at J, with 14 bases between. The CDR3 covers 13 residues. CDR1 and CDR2 (germline): SQVTM, ANQGSEA. For the CDR3, the DNA is TGCAGCGTGCGGAGAGGGAAGGATGAAAAACTGTTTTTT. This encodes CSVRRGKDEKLFF.

Concerning this clone itself: At one end the junction does not follow the germline gene, possibly because of a read error. The chain employs TRBV7-2 and TRBJ1-3; D uncertain. CDR3 length: 15 residues. CDR1 is SGHTA, CDR2 FQGNSA, per germline. The CDR3 sequence: CASILSGLSPDTIYF. The CDR3 DNA follows: TGTGCCAGCATCTTAAGTGGACTTTCACCGGACACCATATATTTT.